The T cell receptor (beta chain) described here comes from a study of graft-versus-host responses after intestinal transplantation. About the study: Anti-thymocyte globulin served as induction for all recipients, who then took tacrolimus and steroids for three to four years. Study-wide points: Clonal ratios of graft-versus-host to host-versus-graft in allografts were high for patients exhibiting graft-donor T cell macrochimerism.

Germline V gene data show CDR1 as SGDLS and CDR2 as YYNGEE. The CDR3 runs to 16 residues. V was pared by 2 bases and J by 4 bases, with 8 bases of the junction left unmatched. Concerning this clone: Its antigen is unknown.

TCRdb keeps only in-frame clones here, not all; method: immunoSEQ multiplex PCR. This sample has 75,000 to 90,000 clones; 85% to 90% occur once, and the top ten carry approximately 0.35%. This clonotype was obtained from a human donor who received an intestinal transplant. The input for sequencing was unstimulated CD4+ T cells sorted from spleen or lymph node cells, taken before intestinal transplant. The V call is TRBV9, the J call TRBJ2-2, with TRBD2 matching 7 bases. The CDR3 is CASSVVTSASTGELFF. For the CDR3, the DNA is TGTGCCAGCAGCGTGGTAACTAGCGCAAGCACCGGGGAGCTGTTTTTT. Drawing the rest from reference TRBV9 and TRBJ2-2, the complete variable domain is DSGVTQTPKHLITATGQRVTLRCSPRSGDLSVYWYQQSLDQGLQFLIQYYNGEERAKGNILERFSAQQFPDLHSELNLSSLELGDSALYFCASSVVTSASTGELFFGEGSRLTVL.